This is a list of T cell receptor beta chains from one sample in a study of T cells in Graves' hyperthyroidism and ophthalmopathy. One entry per CDR3 protein results from TCRdb running MiXCR on the multiplex PCR reads. The sample lists hundreds of thousands of distinct CDR3 sequences, 13% to 15% occurring once. The sequenced sample consisted of blood. The origin of the receptors is a woman aged 18-29 years with Graves' hyperthyroidism. The CDR3 runs from the conserved cysteine through the conserved F or W. D genes are given only for firm matches. A row's size may be missing; if present it is once, few, many or a size class.

CDR3 protein	CDR3 DNA	V gene	clone size	D gene	J gene
CASSDSGASATQYF	TGTGCCAGCAGTGACTCGGGGGCATCAGCTACGCAGTATTTT	TRBV2	many	NA	TRBJ2-3
CASSYSPGSREQYF	TGTGCCAGCAGTTACTCTCCAGGTTCGAGAGAGCAGTACTTC	TRBV6-2/TRBV6-3	NA	NA	TRBJ2-7
CASSFSSGGLTDTQYF	TGTGCCAGCAGCTTCTCTAGCGGGGGCCTCACAGATACGCAGTATTTT	TRBV7-3	many	TRBD2	TRBJ2-3
CASSLQGPSYEQYF	TGTGCCAGCAGCCTCCAAGGTCCCTCCTACGAGCAGTACTTC	TRBV11-3	few	NA	TRBJ2-7
CASTRGWGTHYEQYF	TGTGCCAGCACAAGGGGATGGGGGACCCACTACGAGCAGTACTTC	TRBV11-2	many	NA	TRBJ2-7
CASTLSGTGWTEAFF	TGTGCCAGCACCCTTTCGGGGACAGGGTGGACTGAAGCTTTCTTT	TRBV12-3/TRBV12-4	few	TRBD1	TRBJ1-1
CASRNGGQPQHF	TGTGCCAGCAGGAACGGGGGCCAGCCCCAGCATTTT	TRBV7-9	few	NA	TRBJ1-5
CASSSRLAGGPAYNEQFF	TGTGCCAGCAGCTCTCGACTAGCGGGAGGGCCAGCCTACAATGAGCAGTTCTTC	TRBV11-2	many	TRBD2	TRBJ2-1
CASSQEGGGYTEAFF	TGCGCCAGCAGCCAAGAAGGCGGGGGGTACACTGAAGCTTTCTTT	TRBV4-3	many	NA	TRBJ1-1
CATSRGTPSVEQYF	TGTGCCACCAGCAGAGGGACTCCCTCTGTAGAGCAGTACTTC	TRBV15	NA	NA	TRBJ2-7
CASRRKPTTGDVYEQYF	TGTGCCAGCAGGCGAAAGCCGACGACAGGGGACGTCTACGAGCAGTACTTC	TRBV27	many	TRBD1	TRBJ2-7
CASSAQGETQYF	TGTGCCAGCAGTGCTCAGGGGGAGACCCAGTACTTC	TRBV12-3/TRBV12-4	NA	NA	TRBJ2-5
CASSGIPEEAFF	TGTGCCAGCAGTGGGATCCCGGAGGAAGCTTTCTTT	TRBV6-1	few	NA	TRBJ1-1
CATSDFAGGEAFF	TGTGCCACCAGTGATTTCGCAGGTGGTGAAGCTTTCTTT	TRBV24-1	many	NA	TRBJ1-1
CASRSSFNTEAFF	TGTGCCAGCAGATCCTCATTTAACACTGAAGCTTTCTTT	TRBV7-3	NA	NA	TRBJ1-1
CASSYGTSMIYEQYF	TGTGCCAGCAGTTATGGGACTAGCATGATCTACGAGCAGTACTTC	TRBV12-3/TRBV12-4	many	TRBD2	TRBJ2-7
CASSFYDISYEQYF	TGTGCCAGCAGCTTCTACGACATCTCCTACGAGCAGTACTTC	TRBV11-3	few	NA	TRBJ2-7
CASSFPRPPSGPGKGYNEQFF	TGTGCCAGCAGCTTCCCCCGGCCCCCTAGCGGGCCCGGAAAGGGGTACAATGAGCAGTTCTTC	TRBV13	NA	TRBD2	TRBJ2-1
CASSRSVGSYEQYF	TGTGCCAGCAGCCGATCAGTGGGCTCCTACGAGCAGTACTTC	TRBV14	few	NA	TRBJ2-7
CASSPLRVREQYF	TGTGCCAGCAGCCCCTTGAGGGTCAGGGAGCAGTACTTC	TRBV7-9	NA	NA	TRBJ2-7